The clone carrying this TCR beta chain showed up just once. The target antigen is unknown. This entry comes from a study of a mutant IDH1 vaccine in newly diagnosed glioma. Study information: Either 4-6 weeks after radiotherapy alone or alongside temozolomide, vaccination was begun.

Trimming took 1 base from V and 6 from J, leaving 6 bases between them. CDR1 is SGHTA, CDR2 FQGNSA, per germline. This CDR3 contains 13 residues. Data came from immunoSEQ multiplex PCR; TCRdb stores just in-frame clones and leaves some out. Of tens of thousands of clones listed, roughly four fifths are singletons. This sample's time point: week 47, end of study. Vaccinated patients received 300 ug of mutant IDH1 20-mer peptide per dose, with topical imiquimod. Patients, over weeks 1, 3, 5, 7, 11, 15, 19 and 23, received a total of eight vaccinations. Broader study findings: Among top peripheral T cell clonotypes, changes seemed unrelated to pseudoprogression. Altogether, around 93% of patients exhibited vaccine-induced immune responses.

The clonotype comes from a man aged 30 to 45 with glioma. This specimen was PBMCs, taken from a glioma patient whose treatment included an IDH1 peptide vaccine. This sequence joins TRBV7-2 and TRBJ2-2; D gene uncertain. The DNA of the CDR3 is TGTGCCAGCAGCTTAGTAGGGCCCGGGGAGCTGTTTTTT. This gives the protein CASSLVGPGELFF.